One sample yielded the 8 T cell receptor beta chains listed below, sequenced in a study of spatial heterogeneity in lung cancer. Time point denoted: sample taken at primary tumor resection. Tumor, nontumor lung or frozen PBMC supplied whole RNA, sequenced without sorting. TCRdb redid the calling of the 5' RACE reads with MiXCR, one entry per CDR3 protein. Of about 14,000 distinct CDR3 sequences listed, 9.5% to 14% are singletons. Specimen: PBMCs, collected at surgery. The receptors originated from a female donor with early-stage non-small cell lung cancer.

V gene TRBV11-2 combines with J gene TRBJ2-2; 8 nucleotides agree with TRBD2. This CDR3 has 16 residues. Germline CDR1 reads SGHAT; CDR2 reads FQNNGV. V was clipped by 5 bases and J by 1 base; unmatched bases: 6. CDR3 residues: CASSPSGGVNTGELFF. CDR3 sequence (DNA): TGTGCCAGCAGCCCATCCGGGGGGGTGAACACCGGGGAGCTGTTTTTT.

This clonotype was observed many times. The chain recombines TRBV15 with TRBJ2-7; tentatively, D is TRBD2 (5 bases). This CDR3 region has 14 residues. Germline CDR1 reads LNHNV; CDR2 reads YYDKDF (reference sequence). Between the trimmed V and J ends, which lost 7 bases and 0 bases, there was a span of 13 bases. CDR3 DNA: TGTGCCACCAAATCCCGGGGAAACTCCTACGAGCAGTACTTC. This gives the protein CATKSRGNSYEQYF.

This clonotype was found many times. This chain joins TRBV12-3 or TRBV12-4 and TRBJ2-7; no reliable D call. The CDR3 is 13 residues long. Trimming shortened V by 7 bases and J by 6 bases, and 16 bases separated the two germline ends. This chain's CDR3 is CASTFGEFGEQYF. CDR3 nucleotides: TGTGCCAGCACTTTTGGGGAATTCGGCGAGCAGTACTTC.

This chain links TRBV3-1 with TRBJ2-5, with D possibly matching TRBD2 (7 bases). CDR3 length: 15 amino acids. Between the trimmed V and J ends, which lost 4 bases and 5 bases, there was a span of 17 bases. The germline V gene encodes CDR1 LGHDT and CDR2 YNNKEL (reference sequence). Here the CDR3 reads CASSLAGAPGETQYF. The CDR3 nucleotides are TGTGCCAGCAGCCTCGCGGGGGCCCCAGGCGAGACCCAGTACTTC.

The chain has TRBV29-1 and TRBJ1-2; no clear D gene. V was clipped by 2 bases and J by 0 bases, with 4 bases between them. The CDR3 is made up of 12 amino acids. Germline V CDR1 and CDR2: SQVTM, ANQGSEA. The CDR3 spells CSVELANYGYTF. DNA for the CDR3: TGCAGCGTTGAACTGGCTAACTATGGCTACACCTTC.

The chain has TRBV2 and TRBJ2-1; D tentatively reads TRBD1 or TRBD2 (5 bases each). V was cut by 8 bases and J by 4 bases, with 15 bases left in between. Germline CDR1 is SNHLY and CDR2 is FYNNEI. The CDR3 length is 14 residues. This chain's CDR3 is CASARGGGYNEQFF. DNA for the CDR3: TGTGCCAGCGCACGGGGCGGTGGGTACAATGAGCAGTTCTTC.

This chain joins TRBV7-9 and TRBJ1-6; D not certain. Trimming took 4 bases from V and 10 from J, leaving 11 bases between them. CDR1 is SEHNR, CDR2 FQNEAQ, per germline (reference sequence). The CDR3 has 13 amino acids. The CDR3 region is CASSYGLESPLHF. CDR3 DNA sequence: TGTGCCAGCAGCTATGGCCTGGAATCACCCCTCCACTTT.

This clonotype was found many times. DNA for the CDR3: TGCGCCAGCAGATTAGCGGGGGCCCCCACAGATACGCAGTATTTT. This sequence encodes CASRLAGAPTDTQYF. The chain recombines TRBV5-1 with TRBJ2-3, with TRBD2 identical over 9 bases. The CDR3 spans 15 residues. J gave up 2 bases and V 5 bases, and 6 bases lay outside the gene matches. Germline-derived CDR1 and CDR2 are SGHRS and YFSETQ.